The T cell receptor (beta chain) described here comes from a study of blood T cells in healthy people across ages (dated by TCRdb to between 2014 and 2017). Notes on the research overall: In model experiments, template switching captured roughly one uniquely barcoded TCR beta cDNA molecule for every two T cells. To avoid experimental bias, donors of different ages were distributed randomly across sequencing lanes. The study analyzed two additional independent replicas of 1 million unique cDNA reads from the same blood draw for two donors, one aged 18 to 29 and one aged 80 or older. Four age groups were formed from the donors: young (average 16 years), middle-aged (just under 40), aged (roughly 56) and long-lived (about 80). Age-related changes in TCR beta repertoire diversity were measured in the study by deep sequencing normalized with unique cDNA molecular identifiers.

Overall results and qualifications from the work: Because profiling used bulk unsorted PBMCs, naive and antigen-experienced compartments could not be compared conclusively. As age increased, observed TCR beta diversity per million T cells dropped in a roughly linear way, and a significant reduction was already evident by age 40. Because donor CMV infection status was unknown, age-related changes in expanded clonotypes were potentially confounded. Estimates of total diversity based on one million sequenced T cells were considered lower bounds and underestimates. The long-lived group showed more naive CD4+ T cells, fewer expanded clones and increased TCR diversity than the aged group, suggesting age selection. There was a strong correlation between observed TCR beta diversity and the percentage of naive T cells measured by flow cytometry.

Systemically healthy Caucasian individuals from Russia, some 36 in total and aged about 6 to 90 years, were included as donors. Each donor gave approximately 9.4 milliliters of peripheral blood, drawn into EDTA-treated Vacutainer tubes. Ficoll-Paque density-gradient centrifugation was used to isolate PBMCs, with at least 7 million per sample. Total RNA was extracted from PBMCs with Trizol reagent, with at least 5 micrograms obtained per sample. Naive CD45RAhigh/CD27high T cell percentages were measured by flow cytometry on a PBMC aliquot from every donor. V drops 1 base and J drops 6 bases, leaving 7 bases in between. Per the germline V gene (reference sequence), SEHNR is the CDR1 and FQNEAQ is the CDR2. Inclusive of the bounding cysteine and phenylalanine, the CDR3 is 12 residues long. Only the CDR3 portion is preserved as DNA: 36 bases, with reading frame beginning at the first base. With regard to this clonotype: Its binding antigen is unknown. No much larger clonotype is one base removed from it; base qualities were not supplied.

The protocol used for the library was 5' RACE. Reads for this sample came from an Illumina HiSeq 2500. A second about 7 to 11 cycle PCR used a sample-barcoded 5' primer and a J-beta primer mix. A unique molecular identifier was introduced onto each TCR beta cDNA molecule by a template-switch 5' adaptor carrying 12 random nucleotides. At least 3 million CDR3-containing paired-end reads were obtained from each sample. The Mint cDNA synthesis kit, primed by a TRBC-specific oligonucleotide, was used to synthesize first-strand cDNA from all RNA. Following uracil-DNA glycosylase treatment, a first 18-cycle PCR with universal primers M1SS and BC2_uni_R was performed on all cDNA. The authors' pipeline ran thus. For normalization, 1 million high-quality reads were randomly selected from each sample, with every read carrying a distinct molecular identifier. Instead of being binned into consensus sequences, reads that shared molecular identifiers were thrown out. MiTCR, with a Q25 quality threshold and the strictest error-elimination algorithm, was used for CDR3 identification, clonotype clustering and error correction. Lower-bound total TCR beta diversity was estimated with a nonparametric unseen species model using Euler transformation. The public reads were reanalyzed by TCRdb: fastp trimming at Q25, MiXCR alignment, in-frame beta chains only. Rows matching on CDR3 protein sequence are summarized as one entry with the most common DNA and genes. The V and J calls, along with clone size, are taken from TCRdb and not from the paper's own processing. This sample is represented by about 1.6 million distinct CDR3 sequences; 30% to 35% of them were singletons. The ten largest make up over 9% of the sample.

The chain is assembled from TRBV7-9 and TRBJ2-7; no D segment can be confidently identified. This TCR came from a woman younger than 45 in good health. The material sequenced was blood. Here the CDR3 is given as CASSLDCGEQYF. At the DNA level, the sequence is TGTGCCAGCAGCTTAGACTGCGGCGAGCAGTACTTC. Joined to the reference TRBV7-9 and TRBJ2-7 proteins, this CDR3 gives the full variable domain: DTGVSQNPRHKITKRGQNVTFRCDPISEHNRLYWYRQTLGQGPEFLTYFQNEAQLEKSRLLSDRFSAERPKGSFSTLEIQRTEQGDSAMYLCASSLDCGEQYFGPGTRLTVT.